A selection of T cell receptor beta chains follows, all from one sample in a study of blood T cell repertoires in COVID-19. The table came from immunoSEQ multiplex PCR; TCRdb's copy has only in-frame clones and leaves some out. This sample has about 170,000 clones; roughly 82% occur once, and the top ten carry over 7.5%. Sequencing was performed on peripheral blood. The receptor set was obtained from a woman in her 70s with acute or convalescent COVID-19. The CDR3 runs from the conserved cysteine through the conserved F or W. A D gene is named only where the DNA matches it firmly. Only part of the rows carry a size: once, few, many, or a class if the clone is expanded.

v_call	j_call	d_call	clone_size	cdr3_nt	cdr3_aa
TRBV6-6	TRBJ1-5	NA	once	TGTGCCAGCACCCCCGGGCGGTCGGGGGTGGTTCAGCCCCAGCATTTT	CASTPGRSGVVQPQHF
TRBV28	TRBJ2-7	TRBD1	NA	TGTGCCAGCAGTTTTTCAGGGGGCCCCTCAAAAGAGCAGTACTTC	CASSFSGGPSKEQYF
TRBV10-3	TRBJ2-5	TRBD1	few	TGTGCCTCGGCCGGGGACAGGGATAGGGTGACCCAGTACTTC	CASAGDRDRVTQYF
TRBV5-1	TRBJ2-2	TRBD1	NA	TGCGCCAGCAGCTTTAGGGGACAGGTGAACACCGGGGAGCTGTTTTTT	CASSFRGQVNTGELFF
TRBV2	TRBJ1-1	NA	NA	TGTGCCAGCAGTGACGTCAGGGTGAACACTGAAGCTTTCTTT	CASSDVRVNTEAFF
TRBV19	TRBJ2-2	TRBD1	NA	TGTGCCAGTAGTAGGCCTGGACAGGGAACCGGGGAGCTGTTTTTT	CASSRPGQGTGELFF
TRBV12-3/TRBV12-4	TRBJ2-3	NA	NA	TGTGCCAGCAGTTTAATCGTGCGGGTAACGCAGTATTTT	CASSLIVRVTQYF
TRBV19	TRBJ1-6	TRBD1	NA	TGTGCCAGTAGTATGATCGGTGGACAGGAAAATTCACCCCTCCACTTT	CASSMIGGQENSPLHF
TRBV7-9	TRBJ2-1	NA	NA	TGTGCCAGCAGCTTTGGGTCCGTAGCCGTATACAATGAGCAGTTCTTC	CASSFGSVAVYNEQFF
TRBV4-1	TRBJ2-7	TRBD2	NA	TGCGCCAGCAGCCAACAGAGCGGGAGTCCCTACGAGCAGTACTTC	CASSQQSGSPYEQYF
TRBV7-9	TRBJ2-1	NA	NA	TGTGCCAGCAGCCGGGGAGGTGAGCAGTTCTTC	CASSRGGEQFF
TRBV19	TRBJ1-5	NA	few	TGTGCCAGTAGTACCCCCCGTCCAGGGGATCAGCCCCAGCATTTT	CASSTPRPGDQPQHF
TRBV28	TRBJ2-7	TRBD1	NA	TGTGCCAGCAGTTTCACAGGGGTAGCCGTCTACGAGCAGTACTTC	CASSFTGVAVYEQYF
TRBV15	TRBJ1-2	TRBD1	few	TGTGCCACCAGCACCAGGACTACAGGGGCTGGCTACACCTTC	CATSTRTTGAGYTF
TRBV14	TRBJ2-3	TRBD1	NA	TGTGCCAGCAGCCGGCAACCTCGGACAGGGGCAGCAGATACGCAGTATTTT	CASSRQPRTGAADTQYF
TRBV4-3	TRBJ2-7	NA	NA	TGCGCCAGCAGCCAAGTCCAGGGTGGTGGGTCCTACGAGCAGTACTTC	CASSQVQGGGSYEQYF
TRBV4-3	TRBJ1-1	NA	NA	TGCGCCAGCAGCCAAGTTACCAGTGATGTTGCTGAAGCTTTCTTT	CASSQVTSDVAEAFF
TRBV4-3	TRBJ2-7	TRBD1	NA	TGCGCCAGCAGCCAACAGGACAGGGCAGGGATCGAGCAGTACTTC	CASSQQDRAGIEQYF
TRBV24-1	TRBJ2-1	NA	NA	TGTGCCACCAGTGATCACCCGGGACACACGTCGACCTACAATGAGCAGTTCTTC	CATSDHPGHTSTYNEQFF
TRBV21-1	TRBJ2-1	NA	NA	TGTGCCAGCAGCAATGTTAGCGGGACCCACAATGAGCAGTTCTTC	CASSNVSGTHNEQFF
TRBV7-9	TRBJ1-1	TRBD1	NA	TGTGCCAGCAGCTCTAGAGGCGACAGGGACACTGAAGCTTTCTTT	CASSSRGDRDTEAFF
TRBV5-1	TRBJ1-2	NA	NA	TGCGCCAGCAGCGCGGATGATTTCTATGGCTACACCTTC	CASSADDFYGYTF
TRBV14	TRBJ1-6	NA	NA	TGTGCCAGCAGCCAAAGGGGCCTCCCCTCTCACTTT	CASSQRGLPSHF
TRBV3-1/TRBV3-2	TRBJ2-3	TRBD2	NA	TGTGCCAGCAGCCTAAGGGAACTAGCGGGTACTAGCACAGATACGCAGTATTTT	CASSLRELAGTSTDTQYF
TRBV12-3/TRBV12-4	TRBJ2-7	NA	once	TGTGCCAGCAGTGCGGGTTTCTACGAGCAGTACTTC	CASSAGFYEQYF
TRBV2	TRBJ1-4	NA	once	TGTGCCAGCAAGTCAGGGACTAATGAAAAACTGTTTTTT	CASKSGTNEKLFF
TRBV30	TRBJ2-4	TRBD1	NA	TGTGCCTGGAGTCCGGGACAGGCGAAAAACATTCAGTACTTC	CAWSPGQAKNIQYF
TRBV29-1	TRBJ2-5	NA	NA	TGCAGCATGACCGAACTAGCTGCGACCCAGTACTTC	CSMTELAATQYF
TRBV9	TRBJ2-1	NA	NA	TGTGCCAGCAGCGTAGAAGAGCGTGCCTACAATGAGCAGTTCTTC	CASSVEERAYNEQFF
TRBV12-5	TRBJ1-5	NA	NA	TGTGCTAGTGGGGGAGGATTTTATAGCAATCAGCCCCAGCATTTT	CASGGGFYSNQPQHF
TRBV20-1	TRBJ1-1	NA	NA	TGCAGTGCCCCGGGGGAAACTGAAGCTTTCTTT	CSAPGETEAFF
TRBV6-5	TRBJ2-4	NA	few	TGTGCCAGCAGTTACACAAAAGAGCGGGTTCAGTACTTC	CASSYTKERVQYF
TRBV29-1	TRBJ1-1	NA	NA	TGCAGCGTAGGGGGGGGGAACACTGAAGCTTTCTTT	CSVGGGNTEAFF
TRBV19	TRBJ2-7	NA	NA	TGTGTCAGTAGTATAGCCCCGGGTAGTGAGCAGTACTTC	CVSSIAPGSEQYF
TRBV11-3	TRBJ2-1	NA	NA	TGTGCCAGCAGCTTTGGCATCCGGAGCTACAATGAGCAGTTCTTC	CASSFGIRSYNEQFF
TRBV5-1	TRBJ2-1	NA	few	TGCGCCAGCAGCTTGGGATCCACATCGATAAGCAATGAGCAGTTCTTC	CASSLGSTSISNEQFF
TRBV6-6	TRBJ2-3	NA	few	TGTGCCAGCAGTTACCGACGGGGTAGAACAGATACGCAGTATTTT	CASSYRRGRTDTQYF
TRBV7-2	TRBJ2-7	TRBD2	few	TGTGCCAGCAGCTTAGGGTCGGCTAGCGGGTTGGATGAGCAGTACTTC	CASSLGSASGLDEQYF
TRBV4-1	TRBJ1-1	TRBD1	once	TGCGCCAGCAGCGGGACAGTGAACACTGAAGCTTTCTTT	CASSGTVNTEAFF
TRBV12-3/TRBV12-4	TRBJ2-1	NA	NA	TGTGCCAGCAGTACTTACAATGAGCAGTTCTTC	CASSTYNEQFF
TRBV7-8	TRBJ2-7	TRBD2	NA	TGTGCCAGCAGCCAGGGACTAGCGGGAGACTACGAGCAGTACTTC	CASSQGLAGDYEQYF
TRBV28	TRBJ2-1	TRBD2	few	TGTGCCAGCAGTTTAACTAGCGGGAGCAGCTCCTACAATGAGCAGTTCTTC	CASSLTSGSSSYNEQFF
TRBV3-1/TRBV3-2	TRBJ2-7	NA	NA	TGTGCCAGCAGCCAAGAAGCGGCTAGCTACGAGCAGTACTTC	CASSQEAASYEQYF
TRBV2	TRBJ1-4	NA	NA	TGTGCCAGCGGGGACAATGATGCGACTAATGAAAAACTGTTTTTT	CASGDNDATNEKLFF
TRBV3-1/TRBV3-2	TRBJ2-7	TRBD2	NA	TGTGCCAGCAGCCCCAGGGAGGGCGTCTACGAGCAGTACTTC	CASSPREGVYEQYF